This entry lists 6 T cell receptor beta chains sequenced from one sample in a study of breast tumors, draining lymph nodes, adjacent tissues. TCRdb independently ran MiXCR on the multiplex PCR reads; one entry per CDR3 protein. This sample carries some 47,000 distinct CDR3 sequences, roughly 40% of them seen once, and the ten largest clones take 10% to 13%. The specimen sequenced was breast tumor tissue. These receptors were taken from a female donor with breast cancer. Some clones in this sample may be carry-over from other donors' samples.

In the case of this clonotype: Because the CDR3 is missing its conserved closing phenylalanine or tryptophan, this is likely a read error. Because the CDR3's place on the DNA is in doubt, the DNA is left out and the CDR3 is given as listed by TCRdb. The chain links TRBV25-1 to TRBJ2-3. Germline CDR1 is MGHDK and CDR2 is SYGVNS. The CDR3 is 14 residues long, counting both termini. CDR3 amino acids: CAREPSAGGDTQYL.

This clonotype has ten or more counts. CDR3 DNA sequence: TGTGCCAGCAGTTTTAGGGACGGCTACGAGCAGTACTTC. This translates into CASSFRDGYEQYF. This chain connects TRBV12-3 or TRBV12-4 to TRBJ2-7, with D perhaps matching TRBD1 or TRBD2 (5 bases each). The CDR3 is 13 amino acids. The V end lost 3 bases, the J end lost 3 bases, and 9 bases lay between the germline ends.

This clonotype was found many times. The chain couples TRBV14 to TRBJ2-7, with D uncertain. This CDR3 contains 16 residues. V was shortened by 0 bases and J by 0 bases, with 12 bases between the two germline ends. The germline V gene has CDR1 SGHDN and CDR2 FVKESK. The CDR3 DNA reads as TGTGCCAGCAGCCAAGATTGGAATAGTCCCTCCTACGAGCAGTACTTC. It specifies CASSQDWNSPSYEQYF.

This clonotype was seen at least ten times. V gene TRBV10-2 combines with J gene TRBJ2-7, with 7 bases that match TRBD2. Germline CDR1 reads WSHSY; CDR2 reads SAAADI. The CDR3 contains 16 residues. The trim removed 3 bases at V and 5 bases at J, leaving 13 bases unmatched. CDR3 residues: CASSDRVGGRTDEQYF. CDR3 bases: TGCGCCAGCAGTGATCGAGTGGGGGGGAGAACCGACGAGCAGTACTTC.

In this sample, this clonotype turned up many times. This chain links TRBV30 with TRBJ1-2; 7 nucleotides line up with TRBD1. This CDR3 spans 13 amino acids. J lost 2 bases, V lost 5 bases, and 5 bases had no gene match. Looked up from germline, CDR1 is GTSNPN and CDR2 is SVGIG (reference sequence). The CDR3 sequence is CAWAGTANYGYTF. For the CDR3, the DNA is TGTGCCTGGGCCGGGACAGCCAACTATGGCTACACCTTC. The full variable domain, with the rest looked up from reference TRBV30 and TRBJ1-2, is SQTIHQWPATLVQPVGSPLSLECTVEGTSNPNLYWYRQAAGRGLQLLFYSVGIGQISSEVPQNLSASRPQDRQFILSSKKLLLSDSGFYLCAWAGTANYGYTFGSGTRLTVV.

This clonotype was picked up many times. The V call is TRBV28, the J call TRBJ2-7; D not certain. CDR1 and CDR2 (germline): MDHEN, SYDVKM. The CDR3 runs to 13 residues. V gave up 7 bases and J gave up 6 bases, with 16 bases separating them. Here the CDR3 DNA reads TGTGCCAGCACTCAAGACCTCATCGCCGAGCAGTACTTC. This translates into CASTQDLIAEQYF.